This TCR beta chain was captured by sequencing in a study of blood T cell repertoires in COVID-19. Trimming cost V 5 bases and J 5 bases; bases outside gene matches: 5. Germline CDR1 reads SEHNR; CDR2 reads FQNEAQ (reference sequence). CDR3 length equals 13 residues. Only in-frame clones appear in the TCRdb table, and some are missing; sequencing was by immunoSEQ multiplex PCR. In the table there are about 350,000 clones, more than 85% of which are singletons. The rearrangement uses TRBV7-9 and TRBJ2-5; 7 bases map to TRBD2. Sequencing was performed on PBMCs or T cells enriched from blood (not recorded which). The receptor's source is a woman younger than 45 who had recovered from COVID-19. The CDR3: CASSQTSLETQYF. The DNA for the CDR3 is TGTGCCAGCAGCCAGACTAGCTTGGAGACCCAGTACTTC.